Presented here are 26 T cell receptor beta chains from one specimen sequenced in a study of Ad26.COV2.S vaccination and SARS-CoV-2 variants. Some clones are missing from TCRdb's copy, which holds only in-frame ones; the method was immunoSEQ multiplex PCR. The top ten hold around 3.5% of the sample, which has about 250,000 clones, around 87% seen once. As for treatment: 15 to 20 received Ad26.COV2.S at low or high dose, single or two shots; five or six received placebo; per-sample allocation not given. Repertoires come from day 63 after the first vaccine or placebo injection. The material sequenced was peripheral blood, taken in a trial of Ad26.COV2.S vaccine versus placebo. The receptors were gathered from a person aged 18-60 years who received the Ad26.COV2.S COVID-19 vaccine or a placebo.

V usage is TRBV5-6 and J usage is TRBJ2-7; D is uncertain. Germline V gene data show CDR1 as SGHDT and CDR2 as YYEEEE. The CDR3 covers 16 residues. Deletions cut 0 bases from V and 0 bases from J, with 13 bases between. For the CDR3, the DNA is TGTGCCAGCAGCTTGGAGGTGGGTGAAAGCTCCTACGAGCAGTACTTC. This codes for CASSLEVGESSYEQYF.

The chain recombines TRBV30 with TRBJ1-1; TRBD1 agrees at 8 bases. This CDR3 is 13 amino acids long. Trimming at V came to 0 bases and at J to 4 bases, leaving 1 base not matched to a gene. Germline values: CDR1 GTSNPN, CDR2 SVGIG (reference sequence). The CDR3 nucleotides read TGTGCCTGGAGTGTAACAGGGGGCACTGAAGCTTTCTTT. Translated: CAWSVTGGTEAFF.

This clone is a singleton in its sample. The V and J genes are TRBV5-6 and TRBJ2-1, with D tentatively TRBD1 or TRBD2 (5 bases each). Germline loops: CDR1 SGHDT, CDR2 YYEEEE. V lost 3 bases and J 2 bases, leaving 15 bases between the germline ends. The CDR3 consists of 16 residues. CDR3 sequence: CASSSEPGPAYNEQFF. As DNA, the CDR3 is TGTGCCAGCAGCTCAGAGCCGGGACCGGCCTACAATGAGCAGTTCTTC.

In DNA form, the CDR3 reads TGTGCCAGCAGCCCGGAGCCGGGCTACGAGCAGTACTTC. Protein sequence: CASSPEPGYEQYF. The chain couples TRBV14 to TRBJ2-7; D is unresolved. V lost 4 bases and J lost 3, with 10 bases in between. Germline V CDR1 and CDR2: SGHDN, FVKESK. The CDR3 sequence is 13 residues long.

The V and J genes are TRBV27 and TRBJ1-6; 9 nucleotides line up with TRBD1. The length of the CDR3 is 14 residues. The ends lost 5 bases at V and 10 bases at J; junction bases unmatched: 6. Germline V gives CDR1 MNHEY, CDR2 SMNVEV (reference sequence). The CDR3 sequence is CASSPGDRESPLHF. For the CDR3, the DNA is TGTGCCAGCAGTCCGGGGGACAGGGAATCACCCCTCCACTTT.

The chain combines TRBV3-1 (or the pseudogene TRBV3-2) with TRBJ1-4, with D uncertain. V was trimmed by 4 bases and J by 8 bases, leaving 11 bases between them. This CDR3 has 13 amino acids. Per the germline V gene, CDR1 is LGHDT and CDR2 is YNNKEL (reference sequence). In DNA form, the CDR3 reads TGTGCCAGCAGCCGGGCCGCCAAAGAAAAACTGTTTTTT. This translates into CASSRAAKEKLFF.

The gene calls are TRBV18 and TRBJ2-2, with a weak D call TRBD1 (5 bases). Germline V gene data show CDR1 as KGHSH and CDR2 as LQKENI. The CDR3 spans 14 residues. V lost 2 bases and J lost 4, with 8 bases in between. CDR3 loop: CASSPLGRTGELFF. The CDR3 DNA reads TGTGCCAGCTCACCATTGGGGCGCACCGGGGAGCTGTTTTTT. Full variable domain (rest looked up from reference TRBV18 and TRBJ2-2): NAGVMQNPRHLVRRRGQEARLRCSPMKGHSHVYWYRQLPEEGLKFMVYLQKENIIDESGMPKERFSAEFPKEGPSILRIQQVVRGDSAAYFCASSPLGRTGELFFGEGSRLTVL.

The chain couples TRBV3-1 (or the pseudogene TRBV3-2) to TRBJ1-1; tentatively, D is TRBD1 (6 bases). This CDR3 comprises 15 residues. With 0 bases removed from V and 2 bases from J, the gap between germline ends came to 10 bases. The germline gives CDR1 LGHDT, CDR2 YNNKEL (reference sequence). CDR3 in DNA: TGTGCCAGCAGCCAAGAGTCCGGGGGCAACACTGAAGCTTTCTTT. It specifies CASSQESGGNTEAFF.

The chain recombines TRBV4-1 with TRBJ1-2; TRBD1 agrees at 8 bases. The CDR3 covers 14 residues. Germline values: CDR1 MGHRA, CDR2 YSYEKL. V was clipped by 3 bases and J by 4 bases; unmatched bases: 4. The chain's CDR3 is CASSHGQGSYGYTF. The CDR3 nucleotides read TGCGCCAGCAGCCACGGACAGGGATCCTATGGCTACACCTTC.

As regards this clone: Other DNA sequences in the sample encode the same CDR3. V usage is TRBV28 and J usage is TRBJ1-1, with 11 bases that match TRBD1. Germline CDR1 reads MDHEN; CDR2 reads SYDVKM. The CDR3 covers 14 residues. After removal of 3 bases from V and 5 bases from J, the junction contained 2 bases not matched to a gene. For the CDR3, the DNA is TGTGCCAGCAGTTTCGGGACAGGGGGAACTGAAGCTTTCTTT. Translated, it gives CASSFGTGGTEAFF.

This clone has only a few counts. V usage is TRBV6-6 and J usage is TRBJ1-6; perhaps TRBD1 as D (5 bases). The CDR3 consists of 15 residues. Trimming took 6 bases from V and 6 from J, leaving 15 bases between them. Per germline, CDR1 MNHNY and CDR2 SVGAGI (reference sequence). This CDR3 is CASSPDRVGNSPLHF. The DNA of the CDR3 is TGTGCCAGCAGCCCCGACAGAGTTGGTAATTCACCCCTCCACTTT.

This clone has just one count. This chain links TRBV5-8 with TRBJ1-6; D is undetermined. Germline V CDR1 and CDR2: SGHTS, YDEGEE. V lost 1 base to trimming and J lost 0 bases, with 8 bases between them. The CDR3 is 16 amino acids. The chain's CDR3 is CASSLSPSSYNSPLHF. CDR3 coding DNA: TGTGCCAGCAGCTTGTCGCCGAGCTCCTATAATTCACCCCTCCACTTT.

The V gene is TRBV3-1 (or the pseudogene TRBV3-2), the J gene TRBJ1-1; TRBD1 is a possible D gene (5 bases). This CDR3 comprises 16 residues. CDR1 and CDR2 (germline): LGHDT, YNNKEL (reference sequence). Trimming shortened V by 2 bases and J by 8 bases, and 21 bases separated the two germline ends. The DNA for the CDR3 is TGTGCCAGCAGCCAATCCTTGGACACGAATTGGGGGGAAGCTTTCTTT. Protein product: CASSQSLDTNWGEAFF.

The V call is TRBV14, the J call TRBJ1-4, with 8 nucleotides matching TRBD1. The CDR3 totals 16 residues. Germline CDR1 is SGHDN and CDR2 is FVKESK. The trim removed 2 bases at V and 8 bases at J, leaving 10 bases unmatched. The CDR3 nucleotides are TGTGCCAGCAGCCAATCCGGACAGGGCAAACGAGAAAAACTGTTTTTT. The encoded protein is CASSQSGQGKREKLFF. The full variable domain, its missing parts supplied by reference TRBV14 and TRBJ1-4, is EAGVTQFPSHSVIEKGQTVTLRCDPISGHDNLYWYRRVMGKEIKFLLHFVKESKQDESGMPNNRFLAERTGGTYSTLKVQPAELEDSGVYFCASSQSGQGKREKLFFGSGTQLSVL.

V and J are TRBV6-1 and TRBJ2-7, with D uncertain. The CDR3 has 15 residues. Germline lookup yields CDR1 MNHNS and CDR2 SASEGT. V was trimmed by 0 bases and J by 3 bases, leaving 12 bases between them. The CDR3 DNA follows: TGTGCCAGCAGTGAAGCGTATCGAGTAAGCTACGAGCAGTACTTC. Amino acid sequence: CASSEAYRVSYEQYF.

The chain uses TRBV7-2 and TRBJ2-3; D remains unclear. Trimming left V 3 bases short and J 9 bases short, with 13 bases between. The CDR3 sequence is 13 residues long. The germline V gene encodes CDR1 SGHTA and CDR2 FQGNSA. The CDR3 nucleotides read TGTGCCAGCAGCTTCAAAGAAAGTATCACGCAGTATTTT. This encodes CASSFKESITQYF.

This chain joins TRBV23-1 and TRBJ2-3, with 7 bases that match TRBD1. TRBV23-1 is noted as an ORF with a role that remains uncertain. The J segment lost 9 bases and the V segment lost 2 bases, leaving 8 bases of the junction unmatched. The CDR3 contains 14 residues. DNA of the CDR3: TGCGCCAGCAGTCAAGCCGACAGGGTTGAAACGCAGTATTTT. Amino acid sequence: CASSQADRVETQYF.

This sequence joins TRBV2 and TRBJ1-1; no firm D call. CDR3 length: 13 amino acids. Germline lookup yields CDR1 SNHLY and CDR2 FYNNEI. V lost 0 bases, J lost 1 base, and 3 bases lay in between. The CDR3 bases are TGTGCCAGCAGTGAAGCGGAGAACACTGAAGCTTTCTTT. Protein: CASSEAENTEAFF.

This clone was counted once. The chain combines TRBV9 with TRBJ1-1; the D is unclear. Germline V gives CDR1 SGDLS, CDR2 YYNGEE. The ends were cut back, 3 bases at V and 11 bases at J, with 20 bases in the middle. The CDR3 is 14 residues long. CDR3 in amino acids: CASSGGDIGFGAFF. CDR3 DNA: TGTGCCAGCAGCGGAGGCGACATAGGATTTGGGGCTTTCTTT.

This chain links TRBV3-1 (or the pseudogene TRBV3-2) with TRBJ1-4, with TRBD1 matching 7 bases. The CDR3 has 16 amino acids. Germline loops: CDR1 LGHDT, CDR2 YNNKEL (reference sequence). With V trimmed by 4 bases and J by 1 base, 6 bases remained unmatched. The chain's CDR3 is CASSRGDRETNEKLFF. DNA of the CDR3: TGTGCCAGCAGCCGGGGGGACAGAGAAACTAATGAAAAACTGTTTTTT.

The V call is TRBV20-1, the J call TRBJ2-1; 8 nucleotides agree with TRBD2. The trim removed 3 bases at V and 0 bases at J, leaving 1 base unmatched. Germline lookup yields CDR1 DFQATT and CDR2 SNEGSKA (reference sequence). The length of the CDR3 is 14 residues. This CDR3 reads CSASLAGSYNEQFF. In DNA form, the CDR3 reads TGCAGTGCTAGTCTAGCGGGCTCCTACAATGAGCAGTTCTTC.

V gene TRBV7-7 combines with J gene TRBJ2-2; a possible D gene is TRBD1 (5 bases). Germline V gene lookup returns CDR1 SSHAT and CDR2 FNYEAQ (reference sequence). The V and J ends lost 3 bases and 7 bases respectively, with 9 bases between them. The CDR3 loop spans 13 amino acids. Here the CDR3 reads CASSFQGSGELFF. CDR3 sequence (DNA): TGTGCCAGCAGCTTTCAGGGAAGCGGGGAGCTGTTTTTT.

The rearrangement joins TRBV28 to TRBJ1-5, with D possibly TRBD1 on 5 matching bases. Trimming took off 5 bases at V and 3 bases at J, with 8 bases between the two ends. The germline V gene encodes CDR1 MDHEN and CDR2 SYDVKM. There are 13 residues in the CDR3. The CDR3 DNA reads TGTGCCAGCAGTCGACAGTACAATCAGCCCCAGCATTTT. It is translated as CASSRQYNQPQHF.

The chain links TRBV3-1 (or the pseudogene TRBV3-2) to TRBJ2-5, with a tentative D call TRBD2 (7 bases). V was clipped by 1 base and J by 4 bases, with 16 bases between them. The CDR3 length is 16 residues. Germline values: CDR1 LGHDT, CDR2 YNNKEL (reference sequence). The CDR3 DNA reads as TGTGCCAGCAGCCAAGTAAGGCCTAGGGGGGGAGAGACCCAGTACTTC. This translates into CASSQVRPRGGETQYF.

The chain recombines TRBV7-6 with TRBJ2-5, with TRBD2 matching over 8 bases. Germline assignment: CDR1 SGHVS and CDR2 FNYEAQ. This CDR3 has 16 amino acids. Trimming took 4 bases from V and 4 from J; bases not matched to a gene: 11. The CDR3 here is CASSSPEAGGGETQYF. The CDR3 DNA reads as TGTGCCAGCAGCTCGCCCGAGGCGGGGGGAGGAGAGACCCAGTACTTC.

V usage is TRBV7-2 and J usage is TRBJ2-7; TRBD1 aligns across 7 bases. Germline lookup yields CDR1 SGHTA and CDR2 FQGNSA. This CDR3 spans 14 amino acids. The V segment lost 4 bases and the J segment 5 bases; nucleotides outside the gene matches: 8. CDR3 nucleotide sequence: TGTGCCAGCAGCTCCTATAGACAGGGCCACGAGCAGTACTTC. Protein product: CASSSYRQGHEQYF.